This T cell receptor (beta chain) originates from a study of response to subunit inactivated influenza vaccine. This clonotype was found a few times. Its cognate antigen is unknown. TCRdb reanalysed the RT-PCR reads using MiXCR and keeps one entry per CDR3 protein. The sample has about 480,000 distinct CDR3 sequences, 13% seen once. Study outcomes and limitations: Few new T cells, the authors suggested, are recruited by each seasonal influenza vaccination.

CDR3 length: 16 residues. Looked up from germline, CDR1 is MNHEY and CDR2 is SMNVEV (reference sequence). The V gene lost 5 bases and the J gene lost 0 bases, with 17 bases spanning the gap. The clonotype was recovered from a man aged 50 or older who received an inactivated influenza vaccine. The starting material was PBMCs from blood, obtained 40 to 50 days after vaccination. The chain is built from TRBV27 and TRBJ2-7, with D hard to call. CDR3 sequence: CASSTDHSLNSYEQYF. CDR3 sequence (DNA): TGTGCCAGCAGTACGGACCATAGTTTAAACTCCTACGAGCAGTACTTC.